What follows are 18 T cell receptor beta chains derived from one specimen sequenced in a study of cytomegalovirus exposure and HLA in healthy donors. Libraries were prepared by immunoSEQ multiplex PCR; TCRdb keeps only in-frame clonotypes and omits some of them. The data show about 38,000 clones, roughly 91% seen once. The sequencing input was PBMCs. The receptors were sampled from a man aged 18 to 30 in good health and CMV-seronegative.

The chain employs TRBV19 and TRBJ2-7; D perhaps matches TRBD2 (6 bases). Germline V gives CDR1 LNHDA, CDR2 SQIVND (reference sequence). Between the trimmed V and J ends, which lost 6 bases and 7 bases, there was a span of 16 bases. The CDR3 runs to 13 residues. The CDR3 nucleotides are TGTGCCAGTAGAGAGCGGGCCGAGCTGGAGCAGTACTTC. Protein product: CASRERAELEQYF.

The chain uses TRBV5-4 and TRBJ2-2, with a weak D call TRBD2 (6 bases). V was pared by 0 bases and J by 8 bases, with 14 bases between. The CDR3 is 15 amino acids. Per the germline V gene, CDR1 is SGHNT and CDR2 is YYREEE (reference sequence). The CDR3 region is CASSLAGRRGGELFF. DNA for the CDR3: TGTGCCAGCAGCTTGGCCGGGAGAAGGGGTGGGGAGCTGTTTTTT. Full variable domain (rest looked up from reference TRBV5-4 and TRBJ2-2): ETGVTQSPTHLIKTRGQQVTLRCSSQSGHNTVSWYQQALGQGPQFIFQYYREEENGRGNFPPRFSGLQFPNYSSELNVNALELDDSALYLCASSLAGRRGGELFFGEGSRLTVL.

The chain joins TRBV7-3 to TRBJ2-2, with a possible D match to TRBD1 (6 bases). The CDR3 covers 14 residues. Looked up from germline, CDR1 is SGHTA and CDR2 is FQGTGA. The V end lost 7 bases, the J end lost 4 bases, and 13 bases lay between the germline ends. The CDR3 loop reads CASTKGETTGELFF. CDR3 nucleotide sequence: TGTGCCAGCACCAAGGGGGAAACCACCGGGGAGCTGTTTTTT.

The J gene is TRBJ2-2, the V gene TRBV18; D gene uncertain. Germline CDR1 reads KGHSH; CDR2 reads LQKENI. V gave up 1 base and J gave up 4 bases, with 13 bases separating them. The CDR3 consists of 16 residues. This CDR3 is CASSPRSPRSTGELFF. Here the CDR3 DNA reads TGTGCCAGCTCACCACGATCCCCGCGGAGCACCGGGGAGCTGTTTTTT.

The CDR3 coding sequence is TGTGCCAGTAGTGATACGGGACAGGCCTATGGCTACACCTTC. Protein: CASSDTGQAYGYTF. V and J are TRBV19 and TRBJ1-2; 8 bases are shared with TRBD1. Trimming at V came to 5 bases and at J to 4 bases, leaving 6 bases not matched to a gene. This CDR3 has 14 amino acids. Per the germline V gene, CDR1 is LNHDA and CDR2 is SQIVND (reference sequence).

This chain joins TRBV19 and TRBJ1-4; 7 bases fit TRBD1. The CDR3 totals 13 residues. V was clipped by 10 bases and J by 4 bases; unmatched bases: 6. The germline V gene encodes CDR1 LNHDA and CDR2 SQIVND (reference sequence). The DNA of the CDR3 is TGTGCCACTGAAGGACAGGATAATGAAAAACTGTTTTTT. This codes for CATEGQDNEKLFF.

V is TRBV27 and J is TRBJ2-1; 10 nucleotides align to TRBD1. Germline lookup yields CDR1 MNHEY and CDR2 SMNVEV (reference sequence). Trimming removed 3 bases from V and 7 bases from J; junction bases left unmatched: 12. The CDR3 is made up of 17 amino acids. CDR3 protein: CASSFHTGTGAPNEQFF. The CDR3 DNA sequence: TGTGCCAGCAGTTTTCATACCGGGACAGGGGCACCAAATGAGCAGTTCTTC.

This rearrangement joins TRBV11-3 to TRBJ2-7, with TRBD2 identical over 11 bases. J gave up 4 bases and V 5 bases, and 4 bases lay outside the gene matches. CDR3 length equals 14 residues. Germline V CDR1 and CDR2: SGHNT, YENEEA. The CDR3 coding sequence is TGTGCCAGCAGCCCTAGCGGGGGGCGGTACGAGCAGTACTTC. Translation: CASSPSGGRYEQYF. The complete variable domain, with remaining parts taken from reference TRBV11-3 and TRBJ2-7, reads EAGVVQSPRYKIIEKKQPVAFWCNPISGHNTLYWYLQNLGQGPELLIRYENEEAVDDSQLPKDRFSAERLKGVDSTLKIQPAELGDSAVYLCASSPSGGRYEQYFGPGTRLTVT.

This chain connects TRBV7-9 to TRBJ1-3; 8 bases fit TRBD1. Germline assignment: CDR1 SEHNR and CDR2 FQNEAQ (reference sequence). This CDR3 spans 14 amino acids. Unmatched junction bases numbered 5, after V lost 5 bases and J lost 5 bases. In DNA form, the CDR3 reads TGTGCCAGCAGCACCGGACAGGGAAGAAACACCATATATTTT. It specifies CASSTGQGRNTIYF.

The chain has TRBV30 and TRBJ1-5; D possibly corresponds to TRBD1 (6 bases). The CDR3 covers 15 residues. Germline CDR1 is GTSNPN and CDR2 is SVGIG (reference sequence). V was pared by 1 base and J by 6 bases, with 16 bases between. The CDR3 coding sequence is TGTGCCTGGAGTGGATCGTCAGGGGTCCGTCAGCCCCAGCATTTT. The encoded protein is CAWSGSSGVRQPQHF.

The chain employs TRBV14 and TRBJ2-7; D is unresolved. V was pared by 4 bases and J by 7 bases, with 11 bases between. CDR1 is SGHDN, CDR2 FVKESK, per germline. The CDR3 runs to 12 residues. CDR3 amino acids: CASSLVPTEQYF. CDR3 nucleotide sequence: TGTGCCAGCAGCCTTGTACCGACAGAGCAGTACTTC.

The chain employs TRBV5-5 and TRBJ1-2, with a tentative D call TRBD1 (6 bases). V was trimmed by 0 bases and J by 2 bases, leaving 14 bases between them. The CDR3 extends over 16 amino acids. Germline V CDR1 and CDR2: SGHKS, YYEKEE (reference sequence). Here the CDR3 reads CASSLGGGSFNYGYTF. The CDR3 nucleotides are TGTGCCAGCAGCTTGGGAGGGGGATCGTTCAACTATGGCTACACCTTC. Full variable domain (remainder filled in from reference TRBV5-5 and TRBJ1-2): DAGVTQSPTHLIKTRGQQVTLRCSPISGHKSVSWYQQVLGQGPQFIFQYYEKEERGRGNFPDRFSARQFPNYSSELNVNALLLGDSALYLCASSLGGGSFNYGYTFGSGTRLTVV.

This rearrangement joins TRBV7-3 to TRBJ2-2; 7 positions match TRBD1. CDR3 length equals 15 residues. V dropped 5 bases and J dropped 4; count of bases not matched to a gene: 7. The germline V gene encodes CDR1 SGHTA and CDR2 FQGTGA. The CDR3 coding sequence is TGTGCCAGCAGCCCGACAGGGATCAGCACCGGGGAGCTGTTTTTT. It codes for CASSPTGISTGELFF.

V is TRBV4-1 and J is TRBJ1-2, with D possibly TRBD1 on 6 matching bases. Trimming shortened V by 0 bases and J by 7 bases, and 15 bases separated the two germline ends. Germline CDR1 MGHRA, CDR2 YSYEKL. This CDR3 has 15 amino acids. In nucleotides, the CDR3 is TGCGCCAGCAGCCAAGAGGGGGCAGAGCAGATTGGCTACACCTTC. It is translated as CASSQEGAEQIGYTF.

This rearrangement joins TRBV4-1 to TRBJ2-7; 8 bases align to TRBD1. CDR1 and CDR2 (germline): MGHRA, YSYEKL. V was clipped by 2 bases and J by 3 bases; unmatched bases: 3. CDR3 length equals 14 residues. The CDR3 sequence is CASSQRQGSYEQYF. The CDR3 nucleotides are TGCGCCAGCAGCCAAAGACAGGGGAGCTACGAGCAGTACTTC.

The chain uses TRBV6-5 and TRBJ1-5, with a weak D call TRBD1 (6 bases). The CDR3 runs to 14 residues. The V and J ends lost 3 bases and 7 bases respectively, with 13 bases between them. Looked up from germline, CDR1 is MNHEY and CDR2 is SVGAGI. The CDR3 region is CASSYSPGEQPQHF. CDR3 DNA sequence: TGTGCCAGCAGTTATTCTCCAGGGGAGCAGCCCCAGCATTTT.

J is TRBJ2-5 and V is TRBV11-3; possible D gene TRBD2, 7 bases. Germline assignment: CDR1 SGHNT and CDR2 YENEEA. Trimming stripped 2 bases from V and 3 bases from J, with 19 bases between. The CDR3 length is 17 residues. The CDR3 nucleotides are TGTGCCAGCAGCTTATCCTCCGGAGCGGGACAAAAAGAGACCCAGTACTTC. Its translation: CASSLSSGAGQKETQYF.

The rearrangement uses TRBV5-5 and TRBJ2-3; 7 bases fit TRBD1. The junction had 6 bases not matched to a gene; V was cut back by 2 bases and J by 0 bases. Germline values: CDR1 SGHKS, CDR2 YYEKEE (reference sequence). This CDR3 comprises 16 residues. The CDR3 here is CASSLGRQGSTDTQYF. The CDR3 bases are TGTGCCAGCAGCTTAGGGCGACAGGGAAGCACAGATACGCAGTATTTT.